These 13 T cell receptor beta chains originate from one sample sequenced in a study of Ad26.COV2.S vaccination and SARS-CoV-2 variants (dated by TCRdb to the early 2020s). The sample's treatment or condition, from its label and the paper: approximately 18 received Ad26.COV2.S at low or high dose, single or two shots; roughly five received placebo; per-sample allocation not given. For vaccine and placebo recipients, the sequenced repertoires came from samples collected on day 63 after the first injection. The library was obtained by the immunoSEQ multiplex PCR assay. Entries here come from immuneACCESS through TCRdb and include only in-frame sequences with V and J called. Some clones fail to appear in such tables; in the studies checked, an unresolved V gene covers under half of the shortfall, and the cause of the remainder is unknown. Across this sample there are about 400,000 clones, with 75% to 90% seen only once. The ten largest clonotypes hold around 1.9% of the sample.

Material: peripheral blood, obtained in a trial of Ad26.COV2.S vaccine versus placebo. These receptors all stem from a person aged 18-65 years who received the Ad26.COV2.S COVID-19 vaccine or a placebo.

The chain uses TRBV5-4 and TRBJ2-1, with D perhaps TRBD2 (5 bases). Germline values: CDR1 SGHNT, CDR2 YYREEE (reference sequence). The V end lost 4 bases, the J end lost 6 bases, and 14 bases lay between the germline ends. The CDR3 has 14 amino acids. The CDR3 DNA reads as TGTGCCAGCAGCGTTGAGGGAACCGGCAATGAGCAGTTCTTC. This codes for CASSVEGTGNEQFF.

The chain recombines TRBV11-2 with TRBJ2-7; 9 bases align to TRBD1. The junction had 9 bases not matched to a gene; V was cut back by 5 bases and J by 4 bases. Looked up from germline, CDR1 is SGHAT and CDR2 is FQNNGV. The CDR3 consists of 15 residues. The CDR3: CASSPTGTGIYEQYF. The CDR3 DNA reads TGTGCCAGCAGCCCAACCGGGACAGGGATTTACGAGCAGTACTTC.

The DNA of the CDR3 is TGCAGCGCCGGACAGGGAAGCAATCAGCCCCAGCATTTT. This encodes CSAGQGSNQPQHF. The chain links TRBV29-1 to TRBJ1-5, with 8 bases matching TRBD1. The CDR3 runs 13 residues. V trimming: 7 bases; J trimming: 1 base; junction bases outside the gene matches: 3. Per germline, CDR1 SQVTM and CDR2 ANQGSEA.

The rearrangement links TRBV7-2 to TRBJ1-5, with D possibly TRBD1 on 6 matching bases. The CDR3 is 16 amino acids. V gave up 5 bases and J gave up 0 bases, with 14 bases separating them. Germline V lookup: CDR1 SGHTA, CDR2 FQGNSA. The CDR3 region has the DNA TGTGCCAGCAGCCCTCAGACAGGCCATAGCAATCAGCCCCAGCATTTT. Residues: CASSPQTGHSNQPQHF.

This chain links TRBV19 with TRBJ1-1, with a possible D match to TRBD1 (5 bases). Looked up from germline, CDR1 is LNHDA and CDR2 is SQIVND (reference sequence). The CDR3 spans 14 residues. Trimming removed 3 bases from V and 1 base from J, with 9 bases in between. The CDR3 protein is CASSMGRENTEAFF. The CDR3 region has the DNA TGTGCCAGTAGTATGGGACGGGAGAACACTGAAGCTTTCTTT.

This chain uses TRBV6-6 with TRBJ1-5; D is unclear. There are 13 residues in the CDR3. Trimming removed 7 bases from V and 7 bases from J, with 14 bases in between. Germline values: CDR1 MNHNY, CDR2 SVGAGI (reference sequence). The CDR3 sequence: CASNIDPYQPQHF. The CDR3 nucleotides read TGTGCCAGCAATATAGACCCCTACCAGCCCCAGCATTTT.

CDR3: CASSSPYRGLNTEAFF. For the CDR3, the DNA is TGTGCCAGCAGTTCCCCCTACAGGGGACTGAACACTGAAGCTTTCTTT. The V and J genes are TRBV6-6 and TRBJ1-1; 7 bases agree with TRBD1. This CDR3 region has 16 residues. The V gene end was trimmed by 4 bases and the J gene end by 0 bases; junction bases not matched to a gene: 8. The V gene's germline CDR1 is MNHNY and CDR2 SVGAGI (reference sequence).

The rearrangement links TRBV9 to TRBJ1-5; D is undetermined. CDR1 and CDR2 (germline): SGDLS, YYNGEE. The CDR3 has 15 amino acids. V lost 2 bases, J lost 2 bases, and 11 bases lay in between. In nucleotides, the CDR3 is TGTGCCAGCAGCGTCGGAGCTGGGGGCAATCAGCCCCAGCATTTT. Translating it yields CASSVGAGGNQPQHF.

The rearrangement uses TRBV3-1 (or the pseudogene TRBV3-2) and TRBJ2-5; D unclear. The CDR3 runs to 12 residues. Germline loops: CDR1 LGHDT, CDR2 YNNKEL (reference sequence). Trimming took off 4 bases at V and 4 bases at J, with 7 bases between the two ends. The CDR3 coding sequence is TGTGCCAGCAGCCCGTCCGGAGAGACCCAGTACTTC. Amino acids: CASSPSGETQYF.

The CDR3 DNA reads as TGTGCCAGTAGTATACAGGGGGCTAGGAACACTGAAGCTTTCTTT. It codes for CASSIQGARNTEAFF. The gene calls are TRBV19 and TRBJ1-1; 8 bases line up with TRBD1. Germline CDR1 is LNHDA and CDR2 is SQIVND (reference sequence). The ends lost 2 bases at V and 1 base at J; junction bases unmatched: 3. This CDR3 has 15 amino acids.

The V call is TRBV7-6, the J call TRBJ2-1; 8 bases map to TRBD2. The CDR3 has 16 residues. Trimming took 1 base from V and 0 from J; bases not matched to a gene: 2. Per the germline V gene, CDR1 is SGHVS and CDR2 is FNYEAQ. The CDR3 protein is CASSLVLAGSYNEQFF. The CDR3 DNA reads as TGTGCCAGCAGCTTAGTTCTAGCGGGCTCCTACAATGAGCAGTTCTTC. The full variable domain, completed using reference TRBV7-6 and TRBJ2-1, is GAGVSQSPRYKVTKRGQDVALRCDPISGHVSLYWYRQALGQGPEFLTYFNYEAQQDKSGLPNDRFSAERPEGSISTLTIQRTEQRDSAMYRCASSLVLAGSYNEQFFGPGTRLTVL.

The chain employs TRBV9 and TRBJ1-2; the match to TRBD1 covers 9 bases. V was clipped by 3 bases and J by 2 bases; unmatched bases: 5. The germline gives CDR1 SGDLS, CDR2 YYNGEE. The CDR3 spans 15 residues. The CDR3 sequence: CASSGRDRVNYGYTF. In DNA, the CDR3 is TGTGCCAGCAGCGGCCGGGACAGGGTAAACTATGGCTACACCTTC.

The CDR3 region is CASSTLGGGRTDTQYF. In nucleotides, the CDR3 is TGTGCCAGCAGTACATTGGGAGGAGGCCGCACAGATACGCAGTATTTT. This chain joins TRBV2 and TRBJ2-3; possibly TRBD2 for D (6 bases). CDR1 and CDR2 (germline): SNHLY, FYNNEI. V was pared by 5 bases and J by 1 base, with 16 bases between. The CDR3 is 16 residues long.